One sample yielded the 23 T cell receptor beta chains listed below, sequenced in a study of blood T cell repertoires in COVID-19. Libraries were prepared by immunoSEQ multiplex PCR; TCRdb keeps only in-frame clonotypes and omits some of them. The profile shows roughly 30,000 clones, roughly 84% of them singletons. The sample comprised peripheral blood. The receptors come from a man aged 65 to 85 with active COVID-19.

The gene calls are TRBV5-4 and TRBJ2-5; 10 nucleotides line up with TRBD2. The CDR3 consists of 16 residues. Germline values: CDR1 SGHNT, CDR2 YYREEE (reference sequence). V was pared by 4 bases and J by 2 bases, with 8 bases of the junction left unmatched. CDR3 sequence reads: CASSPHSGGRQETQYF. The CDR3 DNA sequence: TGTGCCAGCAGCCCACATAGCGGGGGGCGTCAAGAGACCCAGTACTTC.

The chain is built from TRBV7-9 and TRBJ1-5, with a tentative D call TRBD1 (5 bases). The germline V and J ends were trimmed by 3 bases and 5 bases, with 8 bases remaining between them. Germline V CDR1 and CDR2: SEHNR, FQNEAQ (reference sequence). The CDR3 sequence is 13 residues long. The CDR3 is CASSFRGDQPQHF. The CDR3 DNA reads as TGTGCCAGCAGCTTTCGGGGGGATCAGCCCCAGCATTTT.

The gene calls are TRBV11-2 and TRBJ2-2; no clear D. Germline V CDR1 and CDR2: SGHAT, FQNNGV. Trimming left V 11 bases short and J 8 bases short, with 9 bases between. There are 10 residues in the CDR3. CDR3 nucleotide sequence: TGTGCCCCCAAAATTGGGGAGCTGTTTTTT. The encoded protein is CAPKIGELFF.

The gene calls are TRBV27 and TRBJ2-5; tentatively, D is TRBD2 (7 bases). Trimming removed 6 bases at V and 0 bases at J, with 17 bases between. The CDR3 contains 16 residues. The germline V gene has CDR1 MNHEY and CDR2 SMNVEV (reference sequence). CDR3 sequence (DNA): TGTGCCAGCAGCTGGACTGGGGGGGCGTACCAAGAGACCCAGTACTTC. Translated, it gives CASSWTGGAYQETQYF.

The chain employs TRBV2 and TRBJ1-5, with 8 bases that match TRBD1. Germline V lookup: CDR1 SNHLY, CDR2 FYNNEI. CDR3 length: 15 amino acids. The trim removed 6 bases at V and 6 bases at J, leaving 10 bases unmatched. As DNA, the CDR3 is TGTGCCAGCAGACAACAGGGGGGGAGAGGTCAGCCCCAGCATTTT. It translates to CASRQQGGRGQPQHF.

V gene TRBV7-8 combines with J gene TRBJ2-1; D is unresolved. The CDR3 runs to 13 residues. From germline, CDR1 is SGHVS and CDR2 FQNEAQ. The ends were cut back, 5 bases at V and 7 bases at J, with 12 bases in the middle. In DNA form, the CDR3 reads TGTGCCAGCAGCCGGAGACTCCCTAATGAGCAGTTCTTC. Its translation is CASSRRLPNEQFF.

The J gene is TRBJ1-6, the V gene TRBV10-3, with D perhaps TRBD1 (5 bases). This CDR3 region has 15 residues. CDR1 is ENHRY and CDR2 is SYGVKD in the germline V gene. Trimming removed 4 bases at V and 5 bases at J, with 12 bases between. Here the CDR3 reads CAISAAAGDNSPLHF. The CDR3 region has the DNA TGTGCCATCAGTGCGGCCGCGGGGGATAATTCACCCCTCCACTTT.

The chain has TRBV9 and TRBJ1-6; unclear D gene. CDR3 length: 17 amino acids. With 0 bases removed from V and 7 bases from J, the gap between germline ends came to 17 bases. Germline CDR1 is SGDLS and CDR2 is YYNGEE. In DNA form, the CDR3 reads TGTGCCAGCAGCGTAGGGGGAGCAGTGGGTTCCAATTCACCCCTCCACTTT. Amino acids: CASSVGGAVGSNSPLHF.

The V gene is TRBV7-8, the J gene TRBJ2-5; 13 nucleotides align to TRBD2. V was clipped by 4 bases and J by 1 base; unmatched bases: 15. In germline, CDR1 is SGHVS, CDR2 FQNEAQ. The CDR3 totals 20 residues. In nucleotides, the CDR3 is TGTGCCAGCAGCTCCCCCTCACTAGCGGGGGGGCTCGTGGCCCAAGAGACCCAGTACTTC. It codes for CASSSPSLAGGLVAQETQYF.

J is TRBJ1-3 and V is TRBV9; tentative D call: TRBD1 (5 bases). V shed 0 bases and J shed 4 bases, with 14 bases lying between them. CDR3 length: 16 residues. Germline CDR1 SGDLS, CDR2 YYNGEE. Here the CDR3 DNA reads TGTGCCAGCAGCGTAGATGGACCTGGGGCCGGAAACACCATATATTTT. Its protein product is CASSVDGPGAGNTIYF. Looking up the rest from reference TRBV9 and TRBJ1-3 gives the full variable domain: DSGVTQTPKHLITATGQRVTLRCSPRSGDLSVYWYQQSLDQGLQFLIQYYNGEERAKGNILERFSAQQFPDLHSELNLSSLELGDSALYFCASSVDGPGAGNTIYFGEGSWLTVV.

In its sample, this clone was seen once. The CDR3 region has the DNA TGTGCCACCAGTCCAAGGGGGAAGGAGGGCTACACCTTC. This gives the protein CATSPRGKEGYTF. The chain uses TRBV24-1 and TRBJ1-2, with a weak D call TRBD1 (6 bases). The ends were cut back, 6 bases at V and 8 bases at J, with 15 bases in the middle. Per germline, CDR1 KGHDR and CDR2 SFDVKD. This CDR3 has 13 residues.

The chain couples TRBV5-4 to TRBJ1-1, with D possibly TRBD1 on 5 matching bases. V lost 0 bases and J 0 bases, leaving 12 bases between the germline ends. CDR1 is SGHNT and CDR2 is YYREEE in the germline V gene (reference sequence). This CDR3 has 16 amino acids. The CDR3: CASSLDPGRLNTEAFF. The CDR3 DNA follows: TGTGCCAGCAGCTTGGACCCAGGGCGGTTGAACACTGAAGCTTTCTTT.

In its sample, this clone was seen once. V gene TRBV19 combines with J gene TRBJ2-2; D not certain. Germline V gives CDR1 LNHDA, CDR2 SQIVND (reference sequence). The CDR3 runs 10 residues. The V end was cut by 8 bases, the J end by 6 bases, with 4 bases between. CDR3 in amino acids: CASRAGELFF. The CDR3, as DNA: TGTGCCAGTCGGGCCGGGGAGCTGTTTTTT.

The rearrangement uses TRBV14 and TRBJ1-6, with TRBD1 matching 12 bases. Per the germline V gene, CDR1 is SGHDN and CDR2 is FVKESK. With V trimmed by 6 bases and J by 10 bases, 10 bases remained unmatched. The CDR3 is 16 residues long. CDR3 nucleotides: TGTGCCAGCAGTCTCGGGACAGGGGGCTTGGGCTCACCCCTCCACTTT. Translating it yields CASSLGTGGLGSPLHF.

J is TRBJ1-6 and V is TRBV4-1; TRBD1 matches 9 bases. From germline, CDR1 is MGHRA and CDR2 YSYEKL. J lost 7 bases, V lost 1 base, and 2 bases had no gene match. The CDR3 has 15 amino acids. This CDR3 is CASSQGDRDNSPLHF. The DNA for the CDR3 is TGCGCCAGCAGCCAAGGGGACAGGGACAATTCACCCCTCCACTTT.

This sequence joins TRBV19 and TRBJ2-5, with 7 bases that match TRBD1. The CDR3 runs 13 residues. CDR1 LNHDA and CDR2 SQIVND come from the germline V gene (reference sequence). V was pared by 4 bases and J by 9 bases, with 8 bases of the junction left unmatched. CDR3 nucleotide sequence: TGTGCCAGTAGTAGACACGGACAGGAGGCCCAGTACTTC. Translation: CASSRHGQEAQYF.

CDR3 DNA sequence: TGCGCCAGCAGCTTGGAGACCGGGAGGACAGATACGCAGTATTTT. Its translation: CASSLETGRTDTQYF. V is TRBV5-1 and J is TRBJ2-3; 7 bases match TRBD2. Trimming at V came to 0 bases and at J to 3 bases, leaving 4 bases not matched to a gene. Germline CDR1 and CDR2: SGHRS and YFSETQ. The length of the CDR3 is 15 residues.

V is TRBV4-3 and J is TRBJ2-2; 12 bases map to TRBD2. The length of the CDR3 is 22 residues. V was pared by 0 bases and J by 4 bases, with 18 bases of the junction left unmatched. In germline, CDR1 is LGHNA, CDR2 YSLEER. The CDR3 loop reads CASSQEAASGGASVPLTGELFF. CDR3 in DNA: TGCGCCAGCAGCCAAGAAGCGGCTAGCGGGGGGGCCTCGGTCCCCCTCACCGGGGAGCTGTTTTTT.

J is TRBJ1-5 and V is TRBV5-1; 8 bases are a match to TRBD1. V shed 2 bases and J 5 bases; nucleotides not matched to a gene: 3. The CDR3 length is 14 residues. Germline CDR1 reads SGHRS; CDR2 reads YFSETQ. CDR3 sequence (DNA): TGCGCCAGCAGCTTACAGGGGGGGGATCAGCCCCAGCATTTT. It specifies CASSLQGGDQPQHF.

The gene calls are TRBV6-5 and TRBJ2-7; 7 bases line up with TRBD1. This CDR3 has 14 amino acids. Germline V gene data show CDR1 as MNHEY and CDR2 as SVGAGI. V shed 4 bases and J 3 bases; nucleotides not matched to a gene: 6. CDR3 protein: CASSSTWDSYEQYF. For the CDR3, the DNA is TGTGCCAGCAGTTCTACCTGGGACAGCTACGAGCAGTACTTC.

The DNA for the CDR3 is TGTGCCAGCAGCTGGGACAGCGGAAACACCATATATTTT. Translating gives CASSWDSGNTIYF. J is TRBJ1-3 and V is TRBV11-1; 7 bases are shared with TRBD1. This CDR3 has 13 residues. CDR1 is SGHAT, CDR2 FQDESV, per germline (reference sequence). The V segment lost 4 bases and the J segment 4 bases; nucleotides outside the gene matches: 1.

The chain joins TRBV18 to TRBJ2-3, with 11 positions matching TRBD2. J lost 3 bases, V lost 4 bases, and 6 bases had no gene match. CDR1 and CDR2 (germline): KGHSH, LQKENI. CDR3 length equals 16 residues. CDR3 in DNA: TGTGCCAGCTCACGTCAGACTAGCGGGGTTACAGATACGCAGTATTTT. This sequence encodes CASSRQTSGVTDTQYF.

CDR3 nucleotide sequence: TGTGCCAGCAGCCCCGGGGACTGGTCCTACGAGCAGTACTTC. It specifies CASSPGDWSYEQYF. The chain joins TRBV9 to TRBJ2-7, with D tentatively TRBD2 (6 bases). Germline V gives CDR1 SGDLS, CDR2 YYNGEE. V was shortened by 4 bases and J by 1 base, with 12 bases between the two germline ends. The CDR3 loop spans 14 amino acids.